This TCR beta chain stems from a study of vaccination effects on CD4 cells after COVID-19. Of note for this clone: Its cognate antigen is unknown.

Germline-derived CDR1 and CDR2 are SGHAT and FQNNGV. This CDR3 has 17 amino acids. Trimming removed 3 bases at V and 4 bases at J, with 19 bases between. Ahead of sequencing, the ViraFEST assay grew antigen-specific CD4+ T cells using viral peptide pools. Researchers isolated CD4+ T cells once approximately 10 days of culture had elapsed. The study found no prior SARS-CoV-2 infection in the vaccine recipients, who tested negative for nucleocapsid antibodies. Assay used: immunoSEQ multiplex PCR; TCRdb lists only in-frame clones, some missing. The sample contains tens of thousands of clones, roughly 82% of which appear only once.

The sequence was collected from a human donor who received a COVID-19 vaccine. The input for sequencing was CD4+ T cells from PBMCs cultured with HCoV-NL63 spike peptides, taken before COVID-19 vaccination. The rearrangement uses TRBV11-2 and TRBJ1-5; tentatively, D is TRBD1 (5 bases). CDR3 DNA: TGTGCCAGCAGCTTCAATGGGGGGAGGGGACCAAATCAGCCCCAGCATTTT. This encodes CASSFNGGRGPNQPQHF.